The present T cell receptor beta chain was sequenced within a study of tumor-infiltrating lymphocytes in primary liver carcinoma. CDR1 and CDR2 from the germline V gene are MNHEY and SVGAGI. The CDR3 totals 11 residues. Between the trimmed V and J ends, which lost 6 bases and 8 bases, there was a span of 10 bases. This clonotype was seen repeatedly, ten times or more. The authors made TCR beta cDNA from roughly 480 ng total RNA with a constant-region primer. Three nested multiplex PCR rounds, a slightly modified ARM-PCR, produced the libraries for TCR beta. Running about 11 cycles apiece, the first two PCR rounds relied on TRBV1-TRBV30 forward primers together with a C-beta reverse primer. TCRdb recomputed calls from the multiplex PCR reads with MiXCR, one row per CDR3 protein. The data hold some 120,000 distinct CDR3 sequences, with under 65% observed a single time. From around 18-30 mg of unsorted bulk tissue, DNA and RNA were co-extracted together. None of the patients had received treatment, and all had chronic HBV infection. Each tumor was sampled at four poles and its centre.

The sequenced sample was liver tumor tissue from sampling region 3. Specified subset: tumor region T3, left-lateral pole. This chain connects TRBV6-5 to TRBJ1-1, with unresolved D. The TCR sequence derives from a woman aged 55-69 years with primary liver carcinoma and hepatitis B virus infection. CDR3 in DNA: TGTGCCAGCAGACGCAAGAAGGAAGCTTTCTTT. It specifies CASRRKKEAFF.